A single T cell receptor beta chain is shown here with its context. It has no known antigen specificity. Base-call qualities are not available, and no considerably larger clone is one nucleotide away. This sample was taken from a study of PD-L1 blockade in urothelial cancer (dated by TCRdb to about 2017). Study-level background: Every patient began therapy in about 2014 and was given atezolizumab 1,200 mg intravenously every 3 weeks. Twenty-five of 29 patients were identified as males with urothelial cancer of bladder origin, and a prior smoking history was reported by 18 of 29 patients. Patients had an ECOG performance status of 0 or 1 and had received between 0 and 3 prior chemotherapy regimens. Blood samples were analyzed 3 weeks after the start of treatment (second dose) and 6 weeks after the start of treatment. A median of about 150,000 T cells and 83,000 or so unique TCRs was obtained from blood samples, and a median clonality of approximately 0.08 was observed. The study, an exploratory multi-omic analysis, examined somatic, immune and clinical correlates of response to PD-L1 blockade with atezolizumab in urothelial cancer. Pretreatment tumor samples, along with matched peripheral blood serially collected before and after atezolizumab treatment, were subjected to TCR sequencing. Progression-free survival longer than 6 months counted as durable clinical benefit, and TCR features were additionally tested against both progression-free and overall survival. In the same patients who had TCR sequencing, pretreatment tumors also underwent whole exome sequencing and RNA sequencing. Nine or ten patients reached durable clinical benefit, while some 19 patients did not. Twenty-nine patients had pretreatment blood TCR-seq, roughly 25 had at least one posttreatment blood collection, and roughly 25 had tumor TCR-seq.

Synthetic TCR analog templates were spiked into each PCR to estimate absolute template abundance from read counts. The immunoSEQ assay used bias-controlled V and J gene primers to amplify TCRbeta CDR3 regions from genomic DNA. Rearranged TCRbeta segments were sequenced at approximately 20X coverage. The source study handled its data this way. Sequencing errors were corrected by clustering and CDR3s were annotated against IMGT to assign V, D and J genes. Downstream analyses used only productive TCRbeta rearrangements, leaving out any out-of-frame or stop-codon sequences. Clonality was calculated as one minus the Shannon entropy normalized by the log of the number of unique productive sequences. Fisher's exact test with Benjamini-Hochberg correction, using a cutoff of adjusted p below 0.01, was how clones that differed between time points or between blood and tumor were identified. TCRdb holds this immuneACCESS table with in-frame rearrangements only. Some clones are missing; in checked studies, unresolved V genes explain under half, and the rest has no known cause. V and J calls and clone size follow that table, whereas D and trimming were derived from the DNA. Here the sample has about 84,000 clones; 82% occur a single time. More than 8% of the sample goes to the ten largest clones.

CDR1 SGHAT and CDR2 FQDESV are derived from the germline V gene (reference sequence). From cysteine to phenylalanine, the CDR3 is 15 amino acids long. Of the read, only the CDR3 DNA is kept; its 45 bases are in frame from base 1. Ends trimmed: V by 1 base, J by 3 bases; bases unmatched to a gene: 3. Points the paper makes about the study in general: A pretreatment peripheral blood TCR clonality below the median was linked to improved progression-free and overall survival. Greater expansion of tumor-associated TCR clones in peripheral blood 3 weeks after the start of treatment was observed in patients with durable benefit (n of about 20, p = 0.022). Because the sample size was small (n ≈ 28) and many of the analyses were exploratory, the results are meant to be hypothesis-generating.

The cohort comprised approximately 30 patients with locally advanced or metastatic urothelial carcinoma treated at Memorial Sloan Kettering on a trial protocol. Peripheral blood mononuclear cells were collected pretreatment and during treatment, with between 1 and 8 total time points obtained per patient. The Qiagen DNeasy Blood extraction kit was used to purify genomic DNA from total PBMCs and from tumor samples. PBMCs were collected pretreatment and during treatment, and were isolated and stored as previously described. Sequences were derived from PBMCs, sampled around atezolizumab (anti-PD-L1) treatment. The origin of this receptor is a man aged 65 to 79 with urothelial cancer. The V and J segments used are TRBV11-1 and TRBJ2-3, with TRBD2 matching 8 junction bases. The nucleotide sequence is TGTGCCAGCAGCTTAGACGGGGGGGCGACAGATACGCAGTATTTT. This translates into CASSLDGGATDTQYF.